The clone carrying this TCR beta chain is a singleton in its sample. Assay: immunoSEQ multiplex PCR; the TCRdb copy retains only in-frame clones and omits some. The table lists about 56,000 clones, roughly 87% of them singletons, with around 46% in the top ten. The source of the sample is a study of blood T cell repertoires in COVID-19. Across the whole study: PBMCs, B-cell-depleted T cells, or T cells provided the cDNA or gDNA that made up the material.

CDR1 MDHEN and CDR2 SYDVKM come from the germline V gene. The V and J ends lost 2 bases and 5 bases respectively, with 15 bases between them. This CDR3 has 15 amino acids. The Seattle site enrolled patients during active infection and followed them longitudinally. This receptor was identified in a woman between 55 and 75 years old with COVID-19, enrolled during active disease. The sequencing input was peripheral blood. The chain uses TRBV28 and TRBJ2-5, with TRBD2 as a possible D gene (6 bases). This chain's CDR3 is CASSLRRAGGETQYF. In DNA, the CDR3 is TGTGCCAGCAGTTTACGGAGGGCTGGAGGGGAGACCCAGTACTTC.